This T cell receptor beta chain was identified in a study of Ad26.COV2.S vaccination and SARS-CoV-2 variants. Specified treatment: about 20 received Ad26.COV2.S at low or high dose, single or two shots; several received placebo; per-sample allocation not given. Specimen acquisition occurred on day 63 following the initial vaccine or placebo injection. An adult aged 18-55 years in Boston served as the donor. Libraries were prepared by immunoSEQ multiplex PCR; TCRdb keeps only in-frame clonotypes and omits some of them. The data hold about half a million clones, with approximately 90% observed a single time. Germline loops: CDR1 MDHEN, CDR2 SYDVKM. The length of the CDR3 is 15 residues. Trimming cost V 1 base and J 4 bases; bases outside gene matches: 6.

The sequenced sample was peripheral blood, obtained in a trial of Ad26.COV2.S vaccine versus placebo. This rearrangement joins TRBV28 to TRBJ1-2; TRBD1 aligns across 7 bases. The sequence derives from a person between 18 and 59 years old who received the Ad26.COV2.S COVID-19 vaccine or a placebo. This CDR3 reads CASSLSGGTVYGYTF. DNA of the CDR3: TGTGCCAGCAGTTTATCCGGCGGGACAGTCTATGGCTACACCTTC.